The table lists the clone carrying this T cell receptor beta chain with a few counts. These data originate in a study of blood T cell repertoires in COVID-19. Study-level background: Whether acute or convalescent, the COVID-19 samples came from the United States, Italy and Spain. T cells, B-cell-depleted T cells, or PBMCs provided the cDNA or gDNA that served as material.

Original processing notes: Reference gene primer amplification gave nucleated cell count estimates. Here immunoSEQ multiplex PCR was the method, and the copy in TCRdb shows in-frame clones only, minus some. V, J and clone size derive from that table, while D and trimming were established from the DNA sequence. The table records over 90,000 clones, around 90% of them present only once. The sequencing input was peripheral blood. The sequence was obtained from a man aged 50 to 59 in a cohort sampled during active COVID-19.

The CDR3 loop reads CASSPPLGAQIWQFF. CDR3 nucleotide sequence: TGTGCCAGCTCACCACCGTTGGGGGCCCAGATATGGCAGTTCTTC. This rearrangement joins TRBV18 to TRBJ2-1; a weak D match, TRBD1 (6 bases). Germline V lookup: CDR1 KGHSH, CDR2 LQKENI. Trimming left V 0 bases short and J 12 bases short, with 18 bases between. CDR3 size: 15 residues.